The next 2 T cell receptor beta chains were all read from a single sample in a study of blood T cell repertoires in COVID-19. TCRdb's copy holds only in-frame clones and misses some; the assay was immunoSEQ multiplex PCR. In the table there are about 250,000 clones, 70% to 85% of which are singletons. Sequenced input: peripheral blood. The source of these receptors is a woman of 80 years or more with active or convalescent COVID-19.

This clone was detected a few times. The V and J genes are TRBV19 and TRBJ1-2, with D unclear. This CDR3 has 13 amino acids. Trimming removed 5 bases from V and 2 bases from J, with 9 bases in between. Germline loops: CDR1 LNHDA, CDR2 SQIVND (reference sequence). The CDR3 nucleotides are TGTGCCAGTAGTCCGACTATAAACTATGGCTACACCTTC. The encoded protein is CASSPTINYGYTF.

This clone has only one observation. The V and J genes are TRBV5-1 and TRBJ1-2, with no clear D. The germline V gene encodes CDR1 SGHRS and CDR2 YFSETQ. V was pared by 3 bases and J by 4 bases, with 16 bases between. This CDR3 spans 15 amino acids. The CDR3 DNA reads as TGCGCCAGCAGCTACGACGCAATCACTACCTATGGCTACACCTTC. Protein sequence: CASSYDAITTYGYTF.